This T cell receptor beta chain was recovered during a study of early T cells in non-severe SARS-CoV-2 infection. Study context: Sequenced bulk RNA came from whole blood that was unsorted, and chains were unpaired.

Individual cDNA molecules were tagged with unique molecular identifiers, the study reported. TCRdb re-analysed the 5' RACE reads in MiXCR, keeping a single row per CDR3 protein. The sample holds fewer than 65,000 distinct CDR3 sequences, roughly 8% seen once. This clonotype was observed at least ten times. What it recognizes is unknown. Findings of the study overall: VDJdb-based annotation leaned toward anti-spike CD8 responses and missed private and CD4 specificities.

The material sequenced was whole blood, taken at baseline. The source of this sequence is an adult who was a healthcare worker with PCR-confirmed SARS-CoV-2 infection or an uninfected control (not recorded which).

Written as DNA, the CDR3 is TGTGCCAGTAGTATAGAGCCCGGGAAAGATCAGCCCCAGCATTTT. It encodes CASSIEPGKDQPQHF. V is TRBV19 and J is TRBJ1-5; no definite D call. The V gene's germline CDR1 is LNHDA and CDR2 SQIVND (reference sequence). This CDR3 region has 15 residues. Trimming cost V 0 bases and J 5 bases, with 11 bases left between them.